Following are 9 T cell receptor beta chains from one sample sequenced in a study of OX40 agonist ivuxolimab in advanced cancers. The method was immunoSEQ multiplex PCR; TCRdb's version includes in-frame clones alone and lacks a portion of them. The sample yields tens of thousands of clones, about 83% seen once. The specimen comprised CD4+ or CD8+ T cells sorted from blood, sampled in a trial of the OX40 agonist ivuxolimab. These receptors all come from an adult with an advanced solid tumor such as melanoma, head and neck, liver or kidney cancer.

The J gene is TRBJ1-4, the V gene TRBV11-2; possibly TRBD1 for D (5 bases). The CDR3 contains 12 residues. Deletions cut 1 base from V and 13 bases from J, with 10 bases between. The germline V gene has CDR1 SGHAT and CDR2 FQNNGV. CDR3 nucleotides: TGTGCCAGCAGCTTAGCCCAGGGTGGACTGTTTTTT. Its translation is CASSLAQGGLFF.

V and J are TRBV28 and TRBJ2-7; 13 bases are a match to TRBD2. Germline-derived CDR1 and CDR2 are MDHEN and SYDVKM. J was trimmed by 4 bases and V by 6 bases; bases with no gene match: 9. This CDR3 region has 16 residues. The CDR3 loop is CASRPPGLAGQYEQYF. The DNA of the CDR3 is TGTGCCAGCAGGCCTCCGGGACTAGCGGGACAATACGAGCAGTACTTC. Full variable domain (missing parts from reference TRBV28 and TRBJ2-7): DVKVTQSSRYLVKRTGEKVFLECVQDMDHENMFWYRQDPGLGLRLIYFSYDVKMKEKGDIPEGYSVSREKKERFSLILESASTNQTSMYLCASRPPGLAGQYEQYFGPGTRLTVT.

The chain links TRBV18 to TRBJ1-2, with 7 bases lining up with TRBD1. The CDR3 sequence is 13 residues long. The germline V gene encodes CDR1 KGHSH and CDR2 LQKENI. V lost 6 bases, J lost 3 bases, and 4 bases stayed unmatched. Here the CDR3 DNA reads TGTGCCAGCTCCCGCACAGGGGACTATGGCTACACCTTC. Its translation is CASSRTGDYGYTF.

The gene calls are TRBV27 and TRBJ1-6; 7 positions match TRBD1. The CDR3 sequence is 16 residues long. CDR1 is MNHEY and CDR2 is SMNVEV in the germline V gene (reference sequence). The ends lost 6 bases at V and 8 bases at J; junction bases unmatched: 13. CDR3 sequence (DNA): TGTGCCAGCAGAATAGGACAGGACTTAACACATTCACCCCTCCACTTT. This codes for CASRIGQDLTHSPLHF.

The chain links TRBV7-2 to TRBJ2-7; TRBD1 aligns across 7 bases. Germline-derived CDR1 and CDR2 are SGHTA and FQGNSA. The V and J ends lost 5 bases and 3 bases, in that order; junction bases with no gene match: 13. The CDR3 has 16 amino acids. This CDR3 is CASSQFPGQQNYEQYF. CDR3 in DNA: TGTGCCAGCAGCCAATTTCCGGGACAGCAGAACTACGAGCAGTACTTC.

CDR3 protein: CASSQDYSSYEQYF. For the CDR3, the DNA is TGTGCCAGCAGCCAGGACTATTCTTCCTACGAGCAGTACTTC. V and J are TRBV7-6 and TRBJ2-5, with a possible D match to TRBD2 (6 bases). The tail of the sequence fits TRBJ2-7 better, so the J call may be wrong. The CDR3 is 14 residues long. Germline-derived CDR1 and CDR2 are SGHVS and FNYEAQ.

The chain uses TRBV27 and TRBJ2-3; 7 bases fit TRBD1. Trimming at V came to 7 bases and at J to 0 bases, leaving 4 bases not matched to a gene. This CDR3 has 14 amino acids. In germline, CDR1 is MNHEY, CDR2 SMNVEV (reference sequence). This CDR3 is CASNQGGSTDTQYF. DNA for the CDR3: TGTGCCAGCAATCAAGGGGGCAGCACAGATACGCAGTATTTT.

The gene calls are TRBV19 and TRBJ2-1; tentatively, D is TRBD1 or TRBD2 (6 bases each). V dropped 8 bases and J dropped 2 bases, with 13 bases sitting between them. This CDR3 has 14 amino acids. CDR1 and CDR2 (germline): LNHDA, SQIVND (reference sequence). The CDR3 reads CASFRGHPYNEQFF. DNA of the CDR3: TGTGCCAGTTTTCGGGGGCACCCCTACAATGAGCAGTTCTTC.

J is TRBJ1-5 and V is TRBV7-2; tentative D call: TRBD1 (5 bases). This CDR3 is built from 13 residues. The germline gives CDR1 SGHTA, CDR2 FQGNSA. Trimming took 5 bases from V and 6 from J, leaving 11 bases between them. CDR3 amino acids: CASSLRDGQPQHF. The CDR3 nucleotides read TGTGCCAGCAGCCTCCGGGACGGTCAGCCCCAGCATTTT.